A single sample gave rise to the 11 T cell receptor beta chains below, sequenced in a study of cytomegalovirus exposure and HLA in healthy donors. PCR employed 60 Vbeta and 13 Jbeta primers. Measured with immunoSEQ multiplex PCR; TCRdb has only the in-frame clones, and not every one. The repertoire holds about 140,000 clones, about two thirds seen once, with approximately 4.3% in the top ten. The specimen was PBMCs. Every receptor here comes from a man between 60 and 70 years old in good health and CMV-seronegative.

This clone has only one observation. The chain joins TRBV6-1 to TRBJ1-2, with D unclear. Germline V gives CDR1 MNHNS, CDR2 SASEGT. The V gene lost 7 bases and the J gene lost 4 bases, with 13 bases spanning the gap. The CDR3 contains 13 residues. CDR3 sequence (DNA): TGTGCCAGCATGGAGCAGAAAGCCTATGGCTACACCTTC. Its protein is CASMEQKAYGYTF.

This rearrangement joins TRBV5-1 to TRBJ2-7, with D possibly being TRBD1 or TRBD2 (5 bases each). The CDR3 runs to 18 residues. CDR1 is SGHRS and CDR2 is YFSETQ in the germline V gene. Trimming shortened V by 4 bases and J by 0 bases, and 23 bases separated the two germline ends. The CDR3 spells CASSVGVGPRLSSYEQYF. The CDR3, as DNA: TGCGCCAGCAGCGTGGGGGTTGGCCCTCGACTAAGCTCCTACGAGCAGTACTTC.

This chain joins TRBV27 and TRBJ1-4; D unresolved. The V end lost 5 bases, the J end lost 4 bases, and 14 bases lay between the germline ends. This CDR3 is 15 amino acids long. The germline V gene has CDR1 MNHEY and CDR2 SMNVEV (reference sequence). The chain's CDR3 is CASSNEGAFNEKLFF. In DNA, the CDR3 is TGTGCCAGCAGTAATGAAGGAGCCTTTAATGAAAAACTGTTTTTT.

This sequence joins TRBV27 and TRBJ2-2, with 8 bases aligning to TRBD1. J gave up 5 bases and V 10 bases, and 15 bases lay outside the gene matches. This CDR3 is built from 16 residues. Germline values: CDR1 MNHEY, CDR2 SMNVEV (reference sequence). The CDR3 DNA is TGTGCCACCTCGCCCAGGGGGCGATATTTAACCGGGGAGCTGTTTTTT. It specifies CATSPRGRYLTGELFF.

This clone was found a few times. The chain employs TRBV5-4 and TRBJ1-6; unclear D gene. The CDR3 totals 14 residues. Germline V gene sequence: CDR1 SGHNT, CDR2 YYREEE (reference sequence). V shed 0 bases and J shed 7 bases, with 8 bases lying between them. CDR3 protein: CASSLGLINSPLHF. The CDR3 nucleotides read TGTGCCAGCAGCTTGGGGCTGATCAATTCACCCCTCCACTTT.

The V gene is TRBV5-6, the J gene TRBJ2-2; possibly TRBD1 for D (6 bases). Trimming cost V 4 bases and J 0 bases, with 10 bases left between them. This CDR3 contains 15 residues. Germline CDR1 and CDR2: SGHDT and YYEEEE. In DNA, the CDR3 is TGTGCCAGCAGCACCGGACAGCCGAACACCGGGGAGCTGTTTTTT. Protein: CASSTGQPNTGELFF.

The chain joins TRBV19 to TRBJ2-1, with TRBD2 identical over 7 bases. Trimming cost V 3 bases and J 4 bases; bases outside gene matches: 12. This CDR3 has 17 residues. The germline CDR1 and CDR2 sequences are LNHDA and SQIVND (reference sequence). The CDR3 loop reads CASSIRSGASGYNEQFF. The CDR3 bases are TGTGCCAGTAGTATTAGGTCGGGTGCTAGCGGTTACAATGAGCAGTTCTTC.

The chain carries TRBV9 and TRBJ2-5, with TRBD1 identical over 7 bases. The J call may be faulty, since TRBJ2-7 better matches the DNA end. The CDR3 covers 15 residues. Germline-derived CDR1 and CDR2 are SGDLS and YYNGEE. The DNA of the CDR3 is TGTGCCAGCAGCGTAGCTGGGCAGGGGGTCTACGAGCAGTACTTC. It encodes CASSVAGQGVYEQYF.

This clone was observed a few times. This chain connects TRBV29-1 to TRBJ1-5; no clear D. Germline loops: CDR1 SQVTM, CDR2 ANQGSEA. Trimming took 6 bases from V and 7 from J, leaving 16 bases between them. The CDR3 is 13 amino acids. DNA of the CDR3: TGCAGCGTGAGGACTGGAGCTGGACAGCCCCAGCATTTT. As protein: CSVRTGAGQPQHF. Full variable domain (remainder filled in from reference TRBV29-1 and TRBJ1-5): SAVISQKPSRDICQRGTSLTIQCQVDSQVTMMFWYRQQPGQSLTLIATANQGSEATYESGFVIDKFPISRPNLTFSTLTVSNMSPEDSSIYLCSVRTGAGQPQHFGDGTRLSIL.

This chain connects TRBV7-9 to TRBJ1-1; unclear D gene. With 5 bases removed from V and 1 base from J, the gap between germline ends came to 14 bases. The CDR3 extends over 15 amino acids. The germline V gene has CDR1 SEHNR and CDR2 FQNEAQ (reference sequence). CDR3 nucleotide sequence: TGTGCCAGCAGCCGCCCGGTGGGGAGGAACACTGAAGCTTTCTTT. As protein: CASSRPVGRNTEAFF.

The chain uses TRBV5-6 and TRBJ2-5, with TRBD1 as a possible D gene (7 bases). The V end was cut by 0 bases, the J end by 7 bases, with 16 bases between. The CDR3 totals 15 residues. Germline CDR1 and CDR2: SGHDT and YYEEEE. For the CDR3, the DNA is TGTGCCAGCAGCTTGGAGAGGGGGCCCGGGGGGACCCAGTACTTC. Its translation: CASSLERGPGGTQYF.